These T cell receptor beta chains were read from a single sample in a study of neurological immune-mediated disorders. TCRdb re-analysed the 5' RACE reads in MiXCR, keeping a single row per CDR3 protein. Here the sample spans tens of thousands of distinct CDR3 sequences, roughly 2.5% being singletons. The sample consisted of PBMCs. These receptors came from a man in his fifties or sixties with multiple sclerosis. Both conserved end residues are part of each CDR3. The order of the fields is clone size, V gene, J gene, D gene, CDR3 protein, CDR3 DNA. D genes are given only for firm matches. Where a row states a size, it is once, few, many or the class of an expanded clone; other rows omit it.

many	TRBV7-2	TRBJ2-5	TRBD1	CASSPGQGGETQYF	TGTGCCAGCAGCCCCGGACAGGGCGGAGAGACCCAGTACTTC
many	TRBV12-3/TRBV12-4	TRBJ1-2	.	CASSLRRRANYGYTF	TGTGCCAGCAGTTTACGGCGCAGGGCTAACTATGGCTACACCTTC
many	TRBV20-1	TRBJ2-5	TRBD2	CSARVLAGDVGGIETQYF	TGCAGTGCTAGAGTGCTCGCGGGGGATGTCGGGGGGATCGAGACCCAGTACTTC
many	TRBV5-1	TRBJ2-5	TRBD2	CASSGGTSEETQYF	TGCGCCAGCAGCGGAGGGACTAGCGAAGAGACCCAGTACTTC
many	TRBV5-1	TRBJ1-4	.	CASSLERNEKLFF	TGCGCCAGCAGCTTGGAGAGAAATGAAAAACTGTTTTTT
many	TRBV20-1	TRBJ2-3	TRBD2	CSAKAGGRTDTQYF	TGCAGTGCTAAGGCGGGGGGGCGTACAGATACGCAGTATTTT
many	TRBV20-1	TRBJ2-3	TRBD2	CSATSPGLAGGPFTDTQYF	TGCAGTGCTACCTCACCGGGACTAGCGGGGGGGCCTTTCACAGATACGCAGTATTTT
many	TRBV20-1	TRBJ1-5	.	CSARVGRDQPQHF	TGCAGTGCTAGAGTAGGACGAGATCAGCCCCAGCATTTT
many	TRBV4-1	TRBJ1-2	TRBD1	CASSRLVGQGYGYTF	TGCGCCAGCAGCCGCTTGGTGGGACAGGGCTATGGCTACACCTTC
many	TRBV18	TRBJ1-1	.	CASSPGLGDTEAFF	TGTGCCAGCTCCCCGGGCCTGGGGGATACTGAAGCTTTCTTT
many	TRBV5-6	TRBJ2-3	.	CASSQDSLGADTQYF	TGTGCCAGCAGCCAGGACTCGTTAGGGGCAGATACGCAGTATTTT
many	TRBV15	TRBJ2-7	TRBD1	CATSRDYRDSLWNEQYF	TGTGCCACCAGCAGAGATTATCGGGACAGTCTTTGGAACGAGCAGTACTTC
many	TRBV7-8	TRBJ2-1	.	CASSLAHEQFF	TGTGCCAGCAGCTTAGCCCATGAGCAGTTCTTC
many	TRBV11-2	TRBJ1-2	.	CASSLDRAGGYTF	TGTGCCAGCAGCTTAGACAGGGCGGGGGGCTACACCTTC
.	TRBV10-3	TRBJ2-7	.	CAISAMGDGSYEQYF	TGTGCCATCAGTGCCATGGGAGACGGTTCCTACGAGCAGTACTTC
many	TRBV12-3/TRBV12-4	TRBJ2-2	TRBD2	CASRTLAGGPNTGELFF	TGTGCCAGCAGAACCCTAGCGGGGGGGCCGAACACCGGGGAGCTGTTTTTT
many	TRBV6-4	TRBJ2-1	TRBD2	CASSTGTSGVNEQFF	TGTGCCAGCAGTACCGGGACTAGTGGGGTCAATGAGCAGTTCTTC
many	TRBV7-2	TRBJ2-5	.	CASSPWITQYF	TGTGCCAGCAGCCCTTGGATAACCCAGTACTTC
many	TRBV5-5	TRBJ1-1	TRBD1	CASSPRQGLNTEAFF	TGTGCCAGCAGCCCCAGACAGGGACTGAACACTGAAGCTTTCTTT
many	TRBV28	TRBJ2-1	.	CASRAYNEQFF	TGTGCCAGCAGGGCTTACAATGAGCAGTTCTTC
many	TRBV7-2	TRBJ2-7	TRBD1	CASSRDRGRKYEQYF	TGTGCCAGCAGCCGTGACAGGGGGAGAAAGTACGAGCAGTACTTC
many	TRBV20-1	TRBJ2-5	TRBD2	CSARGISGMETQYF	TGCAGTGCTAGAGGGATTAGCGGGATGGAGACCCAGTACTTC
many	TRBV7-9	TRBJ1-4	.	CASSAGLATNEKLFF	TGTGCCAGCAGCGCAGGCCTTGCAACTAATGAAAAACTGTTTTTT